The 26 T cell receptor beta chains reported below all come from one sample, sequenced in a study of radiotherapy plus CTLA-4 blockade in lung cancer. The protocol was immunoSEQ multiplex PCR, while the TCRdb copy is restricted to in-frame clones and leaves out a portion. This table holds some 73,000 clones, about 80% found once. The input for sequencing was peripheral blood, taken from a patient treated with radiotherapy plus ipilimumab. The receptors were gathered from a human donor with non-small cell lung cancer who had stable disease on radiotherapy plus ipilimumab.

The chain recombines TRBV25-1 with TRBJ1-2; TRBD1 agrees at 9 bases. Trimming took 0 bases from V and 8 from J; bases not matched to a gene: 10. CDR3 length: 16 residues. Germline V gene lookup returns CDR1 MGHDK and CDR2 SYGVNS. Here the CDR3 reads CASSEYTDRGTSGYTF. In DNA, the CDR3 is TGTGCCAGCAGTGAATACACGGACAGGGGAACCAGCGGCTACACCTTC.

The V gene is TRBV5-1, the J gene TRBJ1-3; D uncertain. The CDR3 contains 16 residues. Germline V gene lookup returns CDR1 SGHRS and CDR2 YFSETQ. V lost 3 bases to trimming and J lost 0 bases, with 13 bases between them. The CDR3 loop reads CASSSEGPRSGNTIYF. The CDR3 bases are TGCGCCAGCAGCTCGGAAGGACCTCGCTCTGGAAACACCATATATTTT.

V gene TRBV11-2 combines with J gene TRBJ2-7, with D unresolved. This CDR3 has 12 residues. Germline loops: CDR1 SGHAT, CDR2 FQNNGV. Between the trimmed V and J ends, which lost 6 bases and 3 bases, there was a span of 9 bases. The CDR3 protein is CASRRPGYEQYF. CDR3 bases: TGTGCCAGCAGACGACCCGGCTACGAGCAGTACTTC.

V is TRBV11-2 and J is TRBJ1-2; 8 bases are a match to TRBD1. CDR3 length equals 17 residues. V gave up 5 bases and J gave up 4 bases; unmatched junction bases: 15. CDR1 is SGHAT, CDR2 FQNNGV, per germline. This chain's CDR3 is CASSPLGGDRRGYGYTF. The CDR3, as DNA: TGTGCCAGCAGCCCCCTGGGGGGGGACAGGCGGGGCTATGGCTACACCTTC. The full variable domain, in which reference TRBV11-2 and TRBJ1-2 provide the parts outside the CDR3, is EAGVAQSPRYKIIEKRQSVAFWCNPISGHATLYWYQQILGQGPKLLIQFQNNGVVDDSQLPKDRFSAERLKGVDSTLKIQPAKLEDSAVYLCASSPLGGDRRGYGYTFGSGTRLTVV.

This clone was seen more than once but under ten times. This chain links TRBV7-9 with TRBJ1-6; 8 bases are a match to TRBD1. V trimming: 4 bases; J trimming: 6 bases; junction bases outside the gene matches: 5. Germline CDR1 is SEHNR and CDR2 is FQNEAQ (reference sequence). This CDR3 has 15 amino acids. The CDR3 DNA reads as TGTGCCAGCAGCTATCGGGACAGGCCTAATTCACCCCTCCACTTT. Protein: CASSYRDRPNSPLHF.

A single count supports this clone. The chain carries TRBV27 and TRBJ2-3, with no clear D. V lost 8 bases, J lost 0 bases, and 9 bases lay in between. This CDR3 is 13 amino acids long. Germline lookup yields CDR1 MNHEY and CDR2 SMNVEV (reference sequence). CDR3 in DNA: TGTGCCAGCCCTTTTGACAGCACAGATACGCAGTATTTT. Protein product: CASPFDSTDTQYF.

The gene calls are TRBV4-1 and TRBJ2-7, with a possible D match to TRBD1 (5 bases). The CDR3 is 15 amino acids. Germline V lookup: CDR1 MGHRA, CDR2 YSYEKL. The V end was cut by 1 base, the J end by 0 bases, with 10 bases between. In DNA form, the CDR3 reads TGCGCCAGCAGCCAAGGGTACAGGAGCTCCTACGAGCAGTACTTC. It encodes CASSQGYRSSYEQYF.

This chain joins TRBV11-2 and TRBJ2-1; the match to TRBD2 covers 10 bases. The CDR3 totals 15 residues. Trimming at V came to 5 bases and at J to 8 bases, leaving 9 bases not matched to a gene. CDR1 and CDR2 from the germline V gene are SGHAT and FQNNGV. CDR3 in amino acids: CASSHLAGGGDEQFF. CDR3 nucleotide sequence: TGTGCCAGCAGCCATTTAGCGGGAGGAGGGGATGAGCAGTTCTTC.

The chain uses TRBV7-9 and TRBJ1-2, with D maybe TRBD1 (5 bases). The CDR3 extends over 13 amino acids. The germline gives CDR1 SEHNR, CDR2 FQNEAQ (reference sequence). V was pared by 4 bases and J by 8 bases, with 14 bases between. CDR3 DNA: TGTGCCAGCAGCTCCCGGGACGCCAGGGGCTACACCTTC. This encodes CASSSRDARGYTF.

Concerning this clone: A junction boundary mismatches the germline segment, possibly from a read error. The sample has other DNA sequences that encode this CDR3 too. The chain uses TRBV6-6 and TRBJ1-4, with a weak D call TRBD1 (6 bases). The V gene's germline CDR1 is MNHNY and CDR2 SVGAGI (reference sequence). The CDR3 is 15 amino acids. The CDR3 DNA is TGTGCCAGTAGTTACTCTGGGGGGCGGGGTGGGGAACTGTTTTTT. It yields the protein CASSYSGGRGGELFF.

This chain joins TRBV2 and TRBJ2-4; 9 bases fit TRBD1. The V segment lost 1 base and the J segment 7 bases; nucleotides outside the gene matches: 5. This CDR3 is 15 amino acids long. Germline CDR1 and CDR2: SNHLY and FYNNEI. Here the CDR3 reads CASSEDGTGFNIQYF. The DNA of the CDR3 is TGTGCCAGCAGTGAAGATGGGACAGGGTTTAACATTCAGTACTTC.

This CDR3 is CASSFPGQQETQYF. CDR3 bases: TGTGCCAGCAGCTTTCCTGGGCAACAGGAGACCCAGTACTTC. The rearrangement uses TRBV5-4 and TRBJ2-5; D ambiguous. There are 14 residues in the CDR3. The V gene's germline CDR1 is SGHNT and CDR2 YYREEE (reference sequence). Trimming cost V 2 bases and J 5 bases, with 13 bases left between them.

The chain employs TRBV29-1 and TRBJ2-7, with D perhaps assigned TRBD1 or TRBD2 (5 bases each). This CDR3 has 12 amino acids. V was shortened by 4 bases and J by 5 bases, with 12 bases between the two germline ends. The V gene's germline CDR1 is SQVTM and CDR2 ANQGSEA. The CDR3 nucleotides read TGCAGCGTTGTCATAGGGACCCACGAGCAGTACTTC. Amino acids: CSVVIGTHEQYF.

This clone has only one observation. The V gene is TRBV6-1, the J gene TRBJ2-4, with no clear D. Germline values: CDR1 MNHNS, CDR2 SASEGT. CDR3 length: 14 amino acids. Trimming left V 3 bases short and J 3 bases short, with 9 bases between. As DNA, the CDR3 is TGTGCCAGCAGTGATTTAGCCCGCAAAAACATTCAGTACTTC. Translated: CASSDLARKNIQYF.

This clone appeared a single time. This rearrangement joins TRBV7-3 to TRBJ2-2; tentative D call: TRBD2 (5 bases). The CDR3 runs to 14 residues. The germline gives CDR1 SGHTA, CDR2 FQGTGA. Trimming pared 9 bases from V and 2 bases from J, leaving 13 bases between. CDR3 amino acids: CASRETDNTGELFF. The CDR3 DNA follows: TGTGCCAGTCGGGAAACCGATAACACCGGGGAGCTGTTTTTT.

This clone was seen once. The genes are TRBV28 and TRBJ2-7; 8 nucleotides line up with TRBD2. Trimming removed 4 bases from V and 4 bases from J; junction bases left unmatched: 9. This CDR3 region has 15 residues. Germline V gene sequence: CDR1 MDHEN, CDR2 SYDVKM. This CDR3 is CASSSRLAGSYEQYF. The CDR3 bases are TGTGCCAGCAGTTCGCGGTTAGCGGGGTCATACGAGCAGTACTTC.

The V and J genes are TRBV27 and TRBJ2-1; D is possibly TRBD1 (7 bases). CDR3 length: 15 amino acids. The V and J ends lost 10 bases and 2 bases respectively, with 18 bases between them. Germline-derived CDR1 and CDR2 are MNHEY and SMNVEV (reference sequence). The CDR3 spells CATLQGGMTYNEQFF. In DNA form, the CDR3 reads TGTGCCACCCTGCAGGGGGGCATGACCTACAATGAGCAGTTCTTC.

This clone was detected a few times. This rearrangement joins TRBV27 to TRBJ2-3; TRBD2 matches at 10 bases. CDR3 length: 13 residues. CDR1 and CDR2 (germline): MNHEY, SMNVEV (reference sequence). Trimming cost V 11 bases and J 3 bases; bases outside gene matches: 5. The CDR3 nucleotides read TGTGCCTCACAACTAGCGGGGACAGATACGCAGTATTTT. Translated: CASQLAGTDTQYF.

This rearrangement joins TRBV11-2 to TRBJ1-2, with a tentative D call TRBD1 (6 bases). Germline CDR1 is SGHAT and CDR2 is FQNNGV. This CDR3 has 14 amino acids. V shed 8 bases and J shed 5 bases, with 18 bases lying between them. The CDR3 loop reads CASGLLQGKYGYTF. As DNA, the CDR3 is TGTGCCAGCGGCCTGCTACAGGGAAAGTATGGCTACACCTTC.

This rearrangement joins TRBV6-1 to TRBJ2-7; D uncertain. The CDR3 sequence is 13 residues long. Trimming left V 5 bases short and J 5 bases short, with 13 bases between. CDR1 MNHNS and CDR2 SASEGT come from the germline V gene. The CDR3 DNA follows: TGTGCCAGCAGTTTCCTACGGGCCGACGAGCAGTACTTC. Encoded protein: CASSFLRADEQYF.

This chain connects TRBV10-3 to TRBJ1-2; 7 bases are shared with TRBD1. The CDR3 covers 14 residues. With 4 bases clipped from V and 7 bases from J, the junction kept 9 bases outside the gene matches. Germline V gives CDR1 ENHRY, CDR2 SYGVKD. The CDR3 DNA reads as TGTGCCATCAGTGGGCTTACAGGGGAGGGTGGCTACACCTTC. Its translation: CAISGLTGEGGYTF.

The rearrangement uses TRBV29-1 and TRBJ1-5; D gene ambiguous. This CDR3 has 12 residues. Deletions cut 7 bases from V and 5 bases from J, with 12 bases between. From germline, CDR1 is SQVTM and CDR2 ANQGSEA. For the CDR3, the DNA is TGCAGCGCCAAGGACGGTGATCAGCCCCAGCATTTT. It codes for CSAKDGDQPQHF.

A single count supports this clone. The V gene is TRBV6-5, the J gene TRBJ2-7, with D possibly being TRBD2 (6 bases). With 0 bases removed from V and 3 bases from J, the gap between germline ends came to 9 bases. The CDR3 is 14 amino acids. Germline values: CDR1 MNHEY, CDR2 SVGAGI. The CDR3 sequence: CASSYSEGIYEQYF. For the CDR3, the DNA is TGTGCCAGCAGTTACTCGGAGGGGATCTACGAGCAGTACTTC.

The chain couples TRBV7-6 to TRBJ2-3; 13 bases fit TRBD2. CDR1 and CDR2 (germline): SGHVS, FNYEAQ. Unmatched junction bases numbered 0, after V lost 3 bases and J lost 0 bases. The CDR3 runs 16 residues. CDR3 DNA sequence: TGTGCCAGCAGCTTGGGACTAGCGGGGAGCACAGATACGCAGTATTTT. Translated, it gives CASSLGLAGSTDTQYF.

This clone was counted a few times. The V and J genes are TRBV7-6 and TRBJ2-7; 7 bases match TRBD2. V shed 3 bases and J 4 bases; nucleotides not matched to a gene: 6. This CDR3 spans 14 amino acids. Germline V CDR1 and CDR2: SGHVS, FNYEAQ. CDR3 DNA sequence: TGTGCCAGCAGCTTCGGGGGGTCGGGATACGAGCAGTACTTC. This codes for CASSFGGSGYEQYF. The entire variable domain, with the rest obtained from reference TRBV7-6 and TRBJ2-7, is as follows: GAGVSQSPRYKVTKRGQDVALRCDPISGHVSLYWYRQALGQGPEFLTYFNYEAQQDKSGLPNDRFSAERPEGSISTLTIQRTEQRDSAMYRCASSFGGSGYEQYFGPGTRLTVT.

The rearrangement uses TRBV9 and TRBJ2-3; no clear D. The germline CDR1 and CDR2 sequences are SGDLS and YYNGEE. The CDR3 runs 16 residues. V was shortened by 4 bases and J by 1 base, with 16 bases between the two germline ends. The chain's CDR3 is CASSRSSTWRTDTQYF. DNA for the CDR3: TGTGCCAGCAGCCGCAGCTCGACGTGGCGCACAGATACGCAGTATTTT. The full variable domain, rest sourced from reference TRBV9 and TRBJ2-3, is DSGVTQTPKHLITATGQRVTLRCSPRSGDLSVYWYQQSLDQGLQFLIQYYNGEERAKGNILERFSAQQFPDLHSELNLSSLELGDSALYFCASSRSSTWRTDTQYFGPGTRLTVL.